This T cell receptor (beta chain) derives from a study of T-cell reconstitution after alpha-beta-depleted transplantation in children. Looked up from germline, CDR1 is SNHLY and CDR2 is FYNNEI. V was pared by 1 base and J by 4 bases, with 4 bases of the junction left unmatched. This CDR3 spans 15 amino acids. Preparation of the TCRbeta library involved a method that used unique molecular identifiers. TCRdb recomputed calls from the PCR reads with MiXCR, one row per CDR3 protein. The sample consists of over 400,000 distinct CDR3 sequences, approximately 12% of them appearing once. This TCR was recovered from a human donor who donated a stem cell graft to a child with combined immunodeficiency. The chain joins TRBV2 to TRBJ2-7; TRBD2 matches at 10 bases. The material was PBMCs from the stem cell graft donor, obtained from the stem cell graft. The CDR3 DNA sequence: TGTGCCAGCAGTGAAGGGACTAGCGGAATATACGAGCAGTACTTC. It is translated as CASSEGTSGIYEQYF.